A single sample gave rise to the 14 T cell receptor beta chains below, sequenced in a study of blood T cell repertoires in COVID-19. Generated by immunoSEQ multiplex PCR, the TCRdb table keeps only in-frame clones and is missing some. The sample gives roughly 280,000 clones, 88% of which show up once; around 11% is in the top ten. Sequenced sample: peripheral blood. These receptors were taken from a woman in her twenties or thirties with COVID-19, enrolled during active disease.

The chain employs TRBV30 and TRBJ1-6; perhaps TRBD1 as D (5 bases). This CDR3 spans 12 amino acids. Trimming removed 4 bases at V and 6 bases at J, with 7 bases between. Germline V lookup: CDR1 GTSNPN, CDR2 SVGIG (reference sequence). Here the CDR3 reads CAWKGANSPLHF. In DNA, the CDR3 is TGTGCCTGGAAAGGGGCTAATTCACCCCTCCACTTT. Combining the CDR3 with reference TRBV30 and TRBJ1-6 gives the whole variable domain SQTIHQWPATLVQPVGSPLSLECTVEGTSNPNLYWYRQAAGRGLQLLFYSVGIGQISSEVPQNLSASRPQDRQFILSSKKLLLSDSGFYLCAWKGANSPLHFGNGTRLTVT.

CDR3 DNA: TGTGCCAGTAGTATTCAGCGGGAGCCCACCGGGGAGCTGTTTTTT. It encodes CASSIQREPTGELFF. The chain links TRBV19 to TRBJ2-2; 8 nucleotides line up with TRBD2. The V gene's germline CDR1 is LNHDA and CDR2 SQIVND (reference sequence). The CDR3 contains 15 residues. J was trimmed by 4 bases and V by 3 bases; bases with no gene match: 4.

This chain connects TRBV6-6 to TRBJ1-1, with no clear D. The CDR3 runs to 13 residues. CDR1 and CDR2 (germline): MNHNY, SVGAGI (reference sequence). V gave up 6 bases and J gave up 2 bases, with 10 bases separating them. In DNA, the CDR3 is TGTGCCAGCAGAAACAGCCAAAACACTGAAGCTTTCTTT. Amino acid sequence: CASRNSQNTEAFF.

The chain uses TRBV5-1 and TRBJ2-7; a weak D match, TRBD2 (5 bases). V gave up 4 bases and J gave up 6 bases, with 17 bases separating them. Germline V CDR1 and CDR2: SGHRS, YFSETQ. The CDR3 covers 14 residues. This CDR3 is CASSPEGLLGEQYF. The CDR3, as DNA: TGCGCCAGCAGCCCAGAAGGACTCCTGGGCGAGCAGTACTTC.

V gene TRBV4-3 combines with J gene TRBJ1-2, with TRBD1 matching over 10 bases. Trimming at V came to 3 bases and at J to 4 bases, leaving 14 bases not matched to a gene. The CDR3 spans 18 residues. Germline CDR1 is LGHNA and CDR2 is YSLEER. CDR3 region: CASSHPPGQGNGGYGYTF. The CDR3 DNA reads as TGCGCCAGCAGCCACCCACCGGGACAGGGGAATGGAGGCTATGGCTACACCTTC.

The chain uses TRBV28 and TRBJ2-7; 7 bases line up with TRBD2. Germline CDR1 and CDR2: MDHEN and SYDVKM. The CDR3 runs 18 residues. With 6 bases clipped from V and 2 bases from J, the junction kept 19 bases outside the gene matches. CDR3 region: CASRHFSVMTSRTYEQYF. CDR3 sequence (DNA): TGTGCCAGCAGGCACTTCTCGGTGATGACTAGCCGTACCTACGAGCAGTACTTC.

In its sample, this clone was seen once. V usage is TRBV7-2 and J usage is TRBJ2-1, with 11 nucleotides matching TRBD2. Trimming cost V 5 bases and J 8 bases; bases outside gene matches: 8. This CDR3 is 15 amino acids long. Per germline, CDR1 SGHTA and CDR2 FQGNSA. CDR3 sequence: CASSILAGVAYEQFF. CDR3 DNA sequence: TGTGCCAGCAGCATACTAGCGGGAGTAGCCTATGAGCAGTTCTTC. Full variable domain (outside the CDR3, taken from reference TRBV7-2 and TRBJ2-1): GAGVSQSPSNKVTEKGKDVELRCDPISGHTALYWYRQSLGQGLEFLIYFQGNSAPDKSGLPSDRFSAERTGGSVSTLTIQRTQQEDSAVYLCASSILAGVAYEQFFGPGTRLTVL.

J is TRBJ1-5 and V is TRBV6-2 or TRBV6-3; tentative D call: TRBD1 (5 bases). Germline CDR1 and CDR2: MNHEY and SVGEGT. Deletions cut 6 bases from V and 10 bases from J, with 13 bases between. The CDR3 length is 12 residues. The CDR3 sequence is CASSTTGTPQHF. The CDR3 nucleotides read TGTGCCAGCAGCACTACAGGAACCCCCCAGCATTTT.

The chain joins TRBV28 to TRBJ1-1, with 9 bases matching TRBD1. The CDR3 covers 13 residues. The trim removed 5 bases at V and 8 bases at J, leaving 6 bases unmatched. Per the germline V gene, CDR1 is MDHEN and CDR2 is SYDVKM. The CDR3 sequence is CASSTGGTSEAFF. CDR3 nucleotides: TGTGCCAGCAGTACAGGGGGCACGTCGGAAGCTTTCTTT.

DNA of the CDR3: TGTGCCTGGAGTAGGGACCGGCCACGCCTCGCGGGGAATTCACCCCTCCACTTT. This codes for CAWSRDRPRLAGNSPLHF. The chain is built from TRBV30 and TRBJ1-6; possibly TRBD1 for D (5 bases). The germline V and J ends were trimmed by 2 bases and 7 bases, with 24 bases remaining between them. Germline CDR1 is GTSNPN and CDR2 is SVGIG (reference sequence). The CDR3 is 18 amino acids. Based on the CDR3 plus reference TRBV30 and TRBJ1-6, the full variable domain is SQTIHQWPATLVQPVGSPLSLECTVEGTSNPNLYWYRQAAGRGLQLLFYSVGIGQISSEVPQNLSASRPQDRQFILSSKKLLLSDSGFYLCAWSRDRPRLAGNSPLHFGNGTRLTVT.

J is TRBJ2-1 and V is TRBV6-4, with D possibly being TRBD2 (5 bases). Per germline, CDR1 MRHNA and CDR2 SNTAGT. V lost 3 bases and J lost 9, with 12 bases in between. The CDR3 totals 13 residues. CDR3 sequence (DNA): TGTGCCAGCAGTGAGCTGCCTCGGGGTGAGCAGTTCTTC. It translates to CASSELPRGEQFF.

CDR3 coding DNA: TGTGCCTCACAGGAGGGCTACGAGCAGTACTTC. It is translated as CASQEGYEQYF. The V and J genes are TRBV30 and TRBJ2-7; weak D call: TRBD2 (6 bases). The ends were cut back, 7 bases at V and 3 bases at J, with 10 bases in the middle. CDR3 length: 11 residues. Germline V lookup: CDR1 GTSNPN, CDR2 SVGIG (reference sequence).

V gene TRBV10-3 combines with J gene TRBJ1-5; D ambiguous. Trimming stripped 3 bases from V and 4 bases from J, with 7 bases between. Germline V gene sequence: CDR1 ENHRY, CDR2 SYGVKD. This CDR3 is 13 amino acids long. The chain's CDR3 is CAISENRNQPQHF. DNA of the CDR3: TGTGCCATCAGTGAAAACCGGAATCAGCCCCAGCATTTT.

This clone was seen a few times. This chain links TRBV9 with TRBJ2-7; no firm D call. V dropped 0 bases and J dropped 3 bases, with 7 bases sitting between them. Germline CDR1 SGDLS, CDR2 YYNGEE. The CDR3 contains 13 residues. CDR3 residues: CASSVESSYEQYF. CDR3 nucleotide sequence: TGTGCCAGCAGCGTAGAATCCAGCTACGAGCAGTACTTC.